This is a list of T cell receptor beta chains from one sample in a study of T-cell reconstitution after alpha-beta-depleted transplantation in children. TCRdb called the PCR reads again in MiXCR, with one record for every CDR3 protein. The sample has 490,000 or so distinct CDR3 sequences; more than 9% are singletons. The sample was PBMCs, taken before TCRalphabeta/CD19-depleted stem cell transplant. The receptors stem from a child between 2 and 9 years old with inherited bone marrow failure, due to receive a stem cell transplant. Each CDR3 is given with its conserved first and last residue. Fields, in order: J gene, clone size, V gene, D gene, CDR3 protein, CDR3 DNA. The D gene is left open where the match is weak. Size values are once, few and many counts, or a class for expanded clones, and some rows have none.

>TRBJ2-5|NA|TRBV5-4|TRBD1
CASSGGQGVLETQYF
TGTGCCAGCAGCGGGGGACAGGGGGTTTTGGAGACCCAGTACTTC
>TRBJ1-2|many|TRBV11-3|TRBD1
CASSLVPSTGLYGYTF
TGTGCCAGCAGCTTAGTACCCTCGACAGGGCTCTATGGCTACACCTTC
>TRBJ1-2|few|TRBV7-9|NA
CASSLFGVEGVYGYTF
TGTGCCAGCAGCTTATTTGGCGTCGAGGGAGTCTATGGCTACACCTTC
>TRBJ2-7|many|TRBV21-1|NA
CASSRGPYEQYF
TGTGCCAGCAGCAGGGGACCCTACGAGCAGTACTTC
>TRBJ2-7|NA|TRBV29-1|TRBD1
CSARETGTGAYEQYF
TGCAGCGCGAGGGAAACCGGGACAGGAGCCTACGAGCAGTACTTC
>TRBJ2-1|many|TRBV7-6|TRBD2
CASSLRTSGNEQFF
TGTGCCAGCAGCCTCCGGACTAGCGGGAATGAGCAGTTCTTC
>TRBJ2-5|many|TRBV7-9|NA
CASSPYGTLYQETQYF
TGTGCCAGCAGCCCCTACGGGACATTGTACCAAGAGACCCAGTACTTC
>TRBJ2-2|many|TRBV12-3/TRBV12-4|NA
CASSSNAGELFF
TGTGCCAGCAGTTCTAATGCCGGGGAGCTGTTTTTT
>TRBJ2-7|NA|TRBV11-2|NA
CASSPAPEGRYGEQYF
TGTGCCAGCAGCCCAGCCCCCGAGGGCCGCTACGGGGAGCAGTACTTC
>TRBJ2-7|few|TRBV10-3|TRBD2
CAISDSGTSGFYEQYF
TGTGCCATCAGTGACTCCGGGACTAGCGGGTTCTACGAGCAGTACTTC
>TRBJ2-7|many|TRBV30|NA
CAWSAGTSGYEQYF
TGTGCCTGGAGCGCAGGGACATCCGGCTACGAGCAGTACTTC
>TRBJ2-5|many|TRBV6-5|TRBD1
CASSYSTGGQETQYF
TGTGCCAGCAGTTATTCGACAGGGGGGCAAGAGACCCAGTACTTC
>TRBJ2-5|few|TRBV7-9|TRBD2
CASILGRGRDGETQYF
TGTGCCAGCATCCTAGGTCGCGGGAGGGACGGGGAGACCCAGTACTTC
>TRBJ2-2|many|TRBV4-3|NA
CASSQDFKGSTGELFF
TGCGCCAGCAGCCAAGATTTCAAAGGGAGTACCGGGGAGCTGTTTTTT
>TRBJ2-5|many|TRBV28|NA
CASSLNSLAQETQYF
TGTGCCAGCAGTTTAAACTCCCTAGCCCAAGAGACCCAGTACTTC
>TRBJ2-1|many|TRBV2|NA
CASGGTSYNEQFF
TGTGCCAGCGGCGGGACCTCCTACAATGAGCAGTTCTTC
>TRBJ2-1|few|TRBV20-1|NA
CSARGPGSYGNEQFF
TGCAGTGCTAGAGGTCCGGGATCCTACGGAAATGAGCAGTTCTTC
>TRBJ2-2|NA|TRBV13|TRBD2
CASSFGGRETGELFF
TGTGCCAGCAGCTTCGGCGGGAGAGAAACCGGGGAGCTGTTTTTT
>TRBJ1-1|many|TRBV27|TRBD1
CASSQIRGTAPNTEAFF
TGTGCCAGCAGCCAGATAAGGGGGACAGCCCCCAACACTGAAGCTTTCTTT
>TRBJ2-3|few|TRBV5-6|NA
CASSLKEGSHTDTQYF
TGTGCCAGCAGCTTGAAAGAGGGAAGCCACACAGATACGCAGTATTTT
>TRBJ2-7|many|TRBV5-6|TRBD2
CASSLVTSGDTYEQYF
TGTGCCAGCAGCTTGGTGACTAGCGGAGATACCTACGAGCAGTACTTC
>TRBJ2-1|few|TRBV11-2|TRBD2
CASSYPGLAGKEQFF
TGTGCCAGCAGCTACCCCGGACTAGCGGGAAAAGAGCAGTTCTTC
>TRBJ1-1|many|TRBV7-8|NA
CASSSPDSGTEAFF
TGTGCCAGCAGCTCCCCGGACAGTGGCACTGAAGCTTTCTTT
>TRBJ2-3|NA|TRBV7-2|TRBD2
CASSSSTSRSTDTQYF
TGTGCCAGCAGCTCCTCGACTAGCAGGAGTACAGATACGCAGTATTTT
>TRBJ1-5|NA|TRBV27|TRBD1
CAGSPAKGQGQPQHF
TGTGCCGGCAGCCCGGCTAAGGGACAGGGGCAGCCCCAGCATTTT
>TRBJ2-2|NA|TRBV5-4|TRBD2
CASSLLGGRKAGELFF
TGTGCCAGCAGCTTGTTAGGCGGGAGAAAGGCCGGGGAGCTGTTTTTT
>TRBJ2-1|many|TRBV20-1|NA
CSARGWSDRSSVVREQFF
TGCAGTGCTAGGGGGTGGTCTGACCGAAGTAGTGTCGTTCGTGAGCAGTTCTTC
>TRBJ2-1|many|TRBV12-3/TRBV12-4|NA
CASRPDESYNEQFF
TGTGCCAGCAGACCCGACGAGTCCTACAATGAGCAGTTCTTC
>TRBJ2-5|many|TRBV7-2|TRBD2
CASSPPGGQETQYF
TGTGCCAGCAGCCCCCCGGGGGGCCAAGAGACCCAGTACTTC
>TRBJ2-1|many|TRBV28|TRBD2
CASSPPAGVRNEQFF
TGTGCCAGCAGTCCGCCAGCGGGAGTGAGGAATGAGCAGTTCTTC
>TRBJ2-3|many|TRBV3-1|TRBD2
CASSQGGSSDTQYF
TGTGCCAGCAGCCAAGGCGGGAGTTCGGATACGCAGTATTTT
>TRBJ1-2|many|TRBV27|NA
CASSLSMGHSYTF
TGTGCCAGCAGTTTATCGATGGGACACAGCTACACCTTC
>TRBJ1-1|few|TRBV7-8|NA
CASSVFQGTEAFF
TGTGCCAGCAGCGTTTTCCAAGGGACCGAAGCTTTCTTT
>TRBJ2-7|few|TRBV7-8|TRBD2
CASSRVQGGPSYEQYF
TGTGCCAGCAGCCGCGTCCAGGGAGGGCCCTCCTACGAGCAGTACTTC
>TRBJ2-5|few|TRBV5-5|NA
CASRMTWGQETQYF
TGTGCCAGCAGGATGACTTGGGGCCAAGAGACCCAGTACTTC
>TRBJ2-1|NA|TRBV19|TRBD2
CASSRREDPYNEQFF
TGTGCCAGTAGTAGGCGGGAGGACCCCTACAATGAGCAGTTCTTC
>TRBJ2-2|NA|TRBV7-9|NA
CASSARTVSNTGELFF
TGTGCCAGCAGCGCCAGGACAGTTTCGAACACCGGGGAGCTGTTTTTT
>TRBJ2-3|many|TRBV4-2|NA
CASSLAVGGSTDTQYF
TGTGCCAGCAGCCTCGCGGTGGGCGGGAGCACAGATACGCAGTATTTT
>TRBJ2-7|many|TRBV6-2/TRBV6-3|NA
CASSYRVHEQYF
TGTGCCAGCAGTTACCGGGTGCACGAGCAGTACTTC
>TRBJ2-1|few|TRBV6-2/TRBV6-3|NA
CASSYPDRQFF
TGTGCCAGCAGTTACCCTGATCGGCAGTTCTTC
>TRBJ2-5|few|TRBV10-3|TRBD2
CAIRSGRAGETQYF
TGTGCCATCCGTAGCGGGAGGGCCGGGGAGACCCAGTACTTC
>TRBJ1-5|many|TRBV24-1|NA
CATSDGGDGNQPQHF
TGTGCCACCAGTGACGGGGGCGATGGCAATCAGCCCCAGCATTTT
>TRBJ2-2|many|TRBV20-1|NA
CSARDHILAGTTAGELFF
TGCAGTGCTAGAGATCATATTCTGGCGGGAACAACCGCCGGGGAGCTGTTTTTT
>TRBJ2-7|many|TRBV20-1|NA
CSARSGSYEQYF
TGCAGTGCTCGTAGCGGCTCCTACGAGCAGTACTTC
>TRBJ2-1|once|TRBV19|NA
CASSPGLEMVF
TGTGCCAGTAGTCCGGGGCTAGAGATGGTCTTC
>TRBJ1-5|NA|TRBV7-6|NA
CASSLSPRGPSNQPQHF
TGTGCCAGCAGCTTGAGCCCCAGGGGCCCCAGCAATCAGCCCCAGCATTTT
>TRBJ2-3|many|TRBV7-9|NA
CASTTRGTWTQYF
TGTGCCAGCACCACCCGAGGGACATGGACGCAGTATTTT
>TRBJ2-1|NA|TRBV4-1|NA
CASSLPGDGRQFF
TGCGCCAGCAGCCTCCCGGGGGACGGGAGGCAGTTCTTC